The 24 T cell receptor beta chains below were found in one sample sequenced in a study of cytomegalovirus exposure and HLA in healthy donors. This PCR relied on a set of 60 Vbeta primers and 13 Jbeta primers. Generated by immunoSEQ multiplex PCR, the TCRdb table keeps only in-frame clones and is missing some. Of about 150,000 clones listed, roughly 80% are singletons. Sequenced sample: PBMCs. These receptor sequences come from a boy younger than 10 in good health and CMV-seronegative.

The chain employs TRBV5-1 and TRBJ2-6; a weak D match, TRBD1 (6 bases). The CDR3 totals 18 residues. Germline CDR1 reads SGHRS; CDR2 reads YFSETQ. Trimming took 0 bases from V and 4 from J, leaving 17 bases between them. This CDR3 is CASSLVQGLRAGANVLTF. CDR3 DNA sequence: TGCGCCAGCAGCTTGGTTCAGGGGCTCCGGGCGGGGGCCAACGTCCTGACTTTC.

The CDR3 loop reads CASSSNREGAFF. CDR3 DNA sequence: TGTGCCAGCAGTTCGAACAGGGAGGGCGCTTTCTTT. The rearrangement joins TRBV27 to TRBJ1-1, with a possible D match to TRBD1 (6 bases). Germline CDR1 and CDR2: MNHEY and SMNVEV (reference sequence). The CDR3 is 12 amino acids. Trimming left V 4 bases short and J 11 bases short, with 14 bases between.

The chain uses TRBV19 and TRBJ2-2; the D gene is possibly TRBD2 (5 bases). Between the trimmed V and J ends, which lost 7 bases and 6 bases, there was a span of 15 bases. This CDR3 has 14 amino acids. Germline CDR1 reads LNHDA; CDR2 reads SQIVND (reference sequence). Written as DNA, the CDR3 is TGTGCCAGTACTGCGACTACCCAACCCGGGGAGCTGTTTTTT. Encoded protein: CASTATTQPGELFF. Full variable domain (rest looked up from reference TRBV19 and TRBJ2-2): DGGITQSPKYLFRKEGQNVTLSCEQNLNHDAMYWYRQDPGQGLRLIYYSQIVNDFQKGDIAEGYSVSREKKESFPLTVTSAQKNPTAFYLCASTATTQPGELFFGEGSRLTVL.

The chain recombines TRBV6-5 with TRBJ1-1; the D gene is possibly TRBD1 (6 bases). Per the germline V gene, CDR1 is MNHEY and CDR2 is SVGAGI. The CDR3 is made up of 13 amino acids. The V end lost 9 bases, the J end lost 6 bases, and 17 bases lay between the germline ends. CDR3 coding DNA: TGTGCCAGTCGACTACAGGGAAAACCTGAAGCTTTCTTT. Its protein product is CASRLQGKPEAFF.

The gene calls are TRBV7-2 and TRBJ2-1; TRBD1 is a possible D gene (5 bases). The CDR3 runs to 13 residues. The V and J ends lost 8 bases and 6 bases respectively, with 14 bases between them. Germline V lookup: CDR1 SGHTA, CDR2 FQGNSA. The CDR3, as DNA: TGTGCCAGCGGTCAGCTAGGGGTCAATGAGCAGTTCTTC. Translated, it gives CASGQLGVNEQFF.

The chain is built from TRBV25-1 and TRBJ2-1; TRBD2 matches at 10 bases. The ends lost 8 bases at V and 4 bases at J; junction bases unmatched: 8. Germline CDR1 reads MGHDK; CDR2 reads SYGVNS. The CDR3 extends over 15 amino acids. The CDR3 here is CASLSRTSGYNEQFF. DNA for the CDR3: TGTGCCAGCTTGTCCAGGACTAGCGGTTACAATGAGCAGTTCTTC.

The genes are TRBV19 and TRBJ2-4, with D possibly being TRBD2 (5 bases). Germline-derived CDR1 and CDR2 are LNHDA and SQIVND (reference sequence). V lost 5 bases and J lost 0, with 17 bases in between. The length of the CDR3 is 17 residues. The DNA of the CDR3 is TGTGCCAGTAGTTTTACACCAGAAGGACTAGCCAAAAACATTCAGTACTTC. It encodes CASSFTPEGLAKNIQYF.

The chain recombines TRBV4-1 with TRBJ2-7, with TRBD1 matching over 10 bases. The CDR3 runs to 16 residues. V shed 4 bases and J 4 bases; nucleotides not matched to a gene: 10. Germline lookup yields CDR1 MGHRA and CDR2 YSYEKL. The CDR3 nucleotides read TGCGCCAGCAGCCGCGACGGACAGGGGGAGAGATACGAGCAGTACTTC. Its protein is CASSRDGQGERYEQYF.

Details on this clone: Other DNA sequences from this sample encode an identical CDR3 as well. For the CDR3, the DNA is TGTGCCAGCAGCTCGTACACCGGGGAGCTGTTTTTT. This gives the protein CASSSYTGELFF. The chain has TRBV7-9 and TRBJ2-2, with D unresolved. Germline-derived CDR1 and CDR2 are SEHNR and FQNEAQ (reference sequence). This CDR3 has 12 residues. V lost 4 bases, J lost 3 bases, and 3 bases lay in between.

The CDR3: CATSGRVDYGYTF. The CDR3 DNA reads TGTGCCACCAGCGGCAGGGTGGACTATGGCTACACCTTC. The V gene is TRBV15, the J gene TRBJ1-2; D may be TRBD1 (5 bases). Looked up from germline, CDR1 is LNHNV and CDR2 is YYDKDF (reference sequence). The V gene lost 5 bases and the J gene lost 3 bases, with 10 bases spanning the gap. The CDR3 consists of 13 residues.

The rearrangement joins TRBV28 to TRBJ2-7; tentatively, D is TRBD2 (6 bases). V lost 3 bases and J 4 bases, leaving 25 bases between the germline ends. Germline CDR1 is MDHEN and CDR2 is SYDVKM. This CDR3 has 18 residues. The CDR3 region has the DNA TGTGCCAGCAGTTTGGGGTCTGGCGGGATCGAGGGAAGATACGAGCAGTACTTC. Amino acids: CASSLGSGGIEGRYEQYF.

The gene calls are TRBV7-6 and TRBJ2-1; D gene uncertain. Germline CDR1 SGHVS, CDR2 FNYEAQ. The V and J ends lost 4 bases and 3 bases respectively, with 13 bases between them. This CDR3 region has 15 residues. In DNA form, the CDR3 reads TGTGCCAGCAGCTCGACTCGGCTGGGCTACAATGAGCAGTTCTTC. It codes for CASSSTRLGYNEQFF.

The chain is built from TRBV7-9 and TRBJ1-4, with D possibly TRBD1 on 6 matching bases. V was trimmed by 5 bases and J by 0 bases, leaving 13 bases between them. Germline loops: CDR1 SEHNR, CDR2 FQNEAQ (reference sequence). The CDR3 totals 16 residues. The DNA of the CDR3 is TGTGCCAGCAGCCGGACAGCGTCCGCAACTAATGAAAAACTGTTTTTT. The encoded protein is CASSRTASATNEKLFF.

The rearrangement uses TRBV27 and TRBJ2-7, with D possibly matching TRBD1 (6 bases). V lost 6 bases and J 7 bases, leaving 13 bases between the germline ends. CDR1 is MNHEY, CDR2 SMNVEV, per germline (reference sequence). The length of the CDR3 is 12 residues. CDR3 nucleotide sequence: TGTGCCAGCAGGAACCCAGGGGAGGAGCAGTACTTC. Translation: CASRNPGEEQYF.

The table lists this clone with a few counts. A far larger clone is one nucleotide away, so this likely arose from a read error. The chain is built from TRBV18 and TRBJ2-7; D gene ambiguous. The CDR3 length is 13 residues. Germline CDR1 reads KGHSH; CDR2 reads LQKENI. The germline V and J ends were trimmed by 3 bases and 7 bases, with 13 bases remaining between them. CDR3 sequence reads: CASSPLPPREQYF. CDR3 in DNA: TGTGCCAGCTCACCGCTGCCCCCCCGGGAGCAGTACTTC.

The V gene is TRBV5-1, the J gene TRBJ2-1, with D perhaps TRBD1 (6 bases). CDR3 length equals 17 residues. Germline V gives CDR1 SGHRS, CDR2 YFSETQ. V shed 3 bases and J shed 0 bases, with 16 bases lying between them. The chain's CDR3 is CASSSIGQRSSYNEQFF. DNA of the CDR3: TGCGCCAGCAGCTCGATTGGACAGAGGAGCTCCTACAATGAGCAGTTCTTC.

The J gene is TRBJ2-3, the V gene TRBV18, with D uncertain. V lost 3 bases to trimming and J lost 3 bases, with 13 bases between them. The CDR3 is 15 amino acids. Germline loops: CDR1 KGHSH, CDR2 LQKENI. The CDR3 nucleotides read TGTGCCAGCTCACCTTCATTTCCACAGACAGATACGCAGTATTTT. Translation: CASSPSFPQTDTQYF.

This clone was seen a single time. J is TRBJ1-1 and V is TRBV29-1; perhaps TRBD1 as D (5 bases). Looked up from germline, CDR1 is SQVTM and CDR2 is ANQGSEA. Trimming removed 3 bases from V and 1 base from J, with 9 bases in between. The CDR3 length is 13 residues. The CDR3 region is CSVEVRANTEAFF. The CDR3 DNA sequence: TGCAGCGTTGAGGTCAGGGCGAACACTGAAGCTTTCTTT. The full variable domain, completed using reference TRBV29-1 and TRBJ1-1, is SAVISQKPSRDICQRGTSLTIQCQVDSQVTMMFWYRQQPGQSLTLIATANQGSEATYESGFVIDKFPISRPNLTFSTLTVSNMSPEDSSIYLCSVEVRANTEAFFGQGTRLTVV.

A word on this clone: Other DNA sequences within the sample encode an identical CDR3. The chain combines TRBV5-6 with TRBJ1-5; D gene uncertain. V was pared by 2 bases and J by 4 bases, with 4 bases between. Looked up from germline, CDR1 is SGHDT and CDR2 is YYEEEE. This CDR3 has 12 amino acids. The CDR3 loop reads CASSFGNQPQHF. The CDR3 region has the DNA TGTGCCAGCAGCTTCGGTAATCAGCCCCAGCATTTT.

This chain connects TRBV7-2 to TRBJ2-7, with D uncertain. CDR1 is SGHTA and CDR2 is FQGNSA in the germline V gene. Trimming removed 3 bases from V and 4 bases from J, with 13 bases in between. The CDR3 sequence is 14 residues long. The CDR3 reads CASSFSASSYEQYF. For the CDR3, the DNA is TGTGCCAGCAGCTTCAGCGCGAGTAGTTACGAGCAGTACTTC.

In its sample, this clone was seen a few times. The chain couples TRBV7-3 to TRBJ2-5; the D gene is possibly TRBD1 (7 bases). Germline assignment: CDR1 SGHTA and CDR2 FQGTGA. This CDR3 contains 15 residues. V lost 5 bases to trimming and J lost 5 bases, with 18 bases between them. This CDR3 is CASSPAGGLGETQYF. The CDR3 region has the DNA TGTGCCAGCAGCCCAGCAGGGGGGCTCGGGGAGACCCAGTACTTC.

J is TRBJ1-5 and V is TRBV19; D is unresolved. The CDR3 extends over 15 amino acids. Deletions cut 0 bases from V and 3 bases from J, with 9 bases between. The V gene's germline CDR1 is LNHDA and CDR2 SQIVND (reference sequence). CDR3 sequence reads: CASSIDTASNQPQHF. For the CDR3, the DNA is TGTGCCAGTAGTATAGACACCGCGTCCAATCAGCCCCAGCATTTT.

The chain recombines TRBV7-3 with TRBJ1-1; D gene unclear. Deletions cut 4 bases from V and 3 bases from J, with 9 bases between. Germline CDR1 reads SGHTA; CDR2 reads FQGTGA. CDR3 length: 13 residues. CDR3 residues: CASSSQEDTEAFF. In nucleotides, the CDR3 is TGTGCCAGCAGCTCCCAAGAGGACACTGAAGCTTTCTTT.

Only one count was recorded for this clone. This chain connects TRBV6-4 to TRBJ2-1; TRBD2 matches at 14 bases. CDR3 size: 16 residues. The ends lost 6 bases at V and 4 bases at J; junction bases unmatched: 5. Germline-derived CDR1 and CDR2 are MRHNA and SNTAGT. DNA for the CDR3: TGTGCCAGCAGCAGGACTAGCGGGGGGCCTTACAATGAGCAGTTCTTC. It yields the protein CASSRTSGGPYNEQFF.